This T cell receptor (beta chain) was found in a study of T cell repertoires in cytomegalovirus infection. Study background: HLA-B-restricted CMV epitopes that are well studied, plus recently identified HLA-C-restricted ones, were used by the study. Public signatures in TCR beta pointed to CMV infection and matching HLA type. Points from the study as a whole: Ex vivo responses were dominated by HLA-C-restricted CMV-specific TCR beta clonotypes.

This CDR3 is 15 amino acids long. Germline V gives CDR1 MGHDK, CDR2 SYGVNS. Trimming took off 3 bases at V and 6 bases at J, with 14 bases between the two ends. TCRdb recomputed calls from the reads with MiXCR, one row per CDR3 protein. The sample has nearly 700,000 distinct CDR3 sequences, around a third seen once; the top ten hold about 20%. A few counts support this clonotype. The antigen is unknown. The origin of this receptor is a human donor in good health (CMV status not recorded). Some clones in this sample may be carry-over from other donors' samples. The chain uses TRBV25-1 and TRBJ1-4; the D gene is possibly TRBD1 (6 bases). This specimen consisted of cultured PBMCs, obtained from culture after CMV antigen stimulation. The CDR3 is CASSDPKTGYEKLFF. CDR3 bases: TGTGCCAGCAGTGACCCTAAGACAGGTTATGAAAAACTGTTTTTT.